These T cell receptor beta chains were read from a single sample in a study of blood T cell repertoires in COVID-19. Repertoires were generated with immunoSEQ multiplex PCR, while TCRdb's copy carries only in-frame clones and drops some. The sample has fewer than 80,000 clones; 85% to 90% are singletons. The source material was peripheral blood. The receptors stem from a human donor in a cohort sampled during active COVID-19. Both conserved end residues are part of each CDR3. The order of the fields is J gene, V gene, D gene, clone size, CDR3 DNA, CDR3 protein. D genes are given only for firm matches. Clone size appears in some rows only: once, few, many, or a class for an expanded clone.

J: TRBJ1-3
V: TRBV4-1
D: -
size: -
DNA: TGCGCCAGCAGCCAAGAGTGGGCAGTCTCTGGAAACACCATATATTTT
CDR3: CASSQEWAVSGNTIYF

J: TRBJ2-3
V: TRBV4-1
D: -
size: -
DNA: TGCGCCAGCAGCCAAGAGGGCCTTCGCACAGATACGCAGTATTTT
CDR3: CASSQEGLRTDTQYF

J: TRBJ2-1
V: TRBV20-1
D: TRBD2
size: -
DNA: TGCAGTGCTAGTAAAGGCGGGGGGGCCTATAACAATGAGCAGTTCTTC
CDR3: CSASKGGGAYNNEQFF

J: TRBJ2-7
V: TRBV27
D: -
size: -
DNA: TGTGCCAGCAGTTTTGTTTCGTCCTACGAGCAGTACTTC
CDR3: CASSFVSSYEQYF

J: TRBJ1-1
V: TRBV7-9
D: -
size: -
DNA: TGTGCCAGCAGCTTAGAATCCAGGGCGGACACTGAAGCTTTCTTT
CDR3: CASSLESRADTEAFF

J: TRBJ1-5
V: TRBV15
D: TRBD1
size: -
DNA: TGTGCCACCAGCAGAGGACAGGGAGTAGGTCAGCCCCAGCATTTT
CDR3: CATSRGQGVGQPQHF

J: TRBJ2-5
V: TRBV3-1/TRBV3-2
D: TRBD2
size: -
DNA: TGTGCCAGCAGCGAAGGACTAGCGGGGGGGCAAGAGACCCAGTACTTC
CDR3: CASSEGLAGGQETQYF

J: TRBJ1-2
V: TRBV5-6
D: -
size: -
DNA: TGTGCCAGCAGACCCAAATTTACAGGAAACTATGGCTACACCTTC
CDR3: CASRPKFTGNYGYTF

J: TRBJ2-1
V: TRBV2
D: TRBD2
size: -
DNA: TGTGCCAGCAGACCGGGACTAGGGGACAATGAGCAGTTCTTC
CDR3: CASRPGLGDNEQFF

J: TRBJ1-3
V: TRBV2
D: TRBD1
size: -
DNA: TGTGCCAGCGGACAGGCGTTCTCTGGAAACACCATATATTTT
CDR3: CASGQAFSGNTIYF

J: TRBJ2-7
V: TRBV7-8
D: TRBD2
size: -
DNA: TGTGCCAGCACCCTTAATGGCCCACTAGCGGAGCAGTACTTC
CDR3: CASTLNGPLAEQYF

J: TRBJ2-2
V: TRBV7-2
D: -
size: -
DNA: TGTGCCAGCAGCTTAGGACTAGGACACACCGGGGAGCTGTTTTTT
CDR3: CASSLGLGHTGELFF

J: TRBJ2-7
V: TRBV10-1
D: TRBD2
size: -
DNA: TGCGCCAGCAGTGAAGGGACTAGCGGGAGAAGCGAGCAGTACTTC
CDR3: CASSEGTSGRSEQYF

J: TRBJ2-1
V: TRBV7-3
D: TRBD1
size: -
DNA: TGTGCCAGCAGCCCCGGGACAGGGAGCCATGAGCAGTTCTTC
CDR3: CASSPGTGSHEQFF

J: TRBJ1-6
V: TRBV11-2
D: -
size: -
DNA: TGTGCCAGCAGCTTAAATGGGGGCGAAGCGTATAATTCACCCCTCCACTTT
CDR3: CASSLNGGEAYNSPLHF

J: TRBJ2-1
V: TRBV7-3
D: -
size: -
DNA: TGTGCCAGCAGCCCATCCCACAGCAGGTCCTACAATGAGCAGTTCTTC
CDR3: CASSPSHSRSYNEQFF

J: TRBJ1-2
V: TRBV27
D: TRBD1
size: -
DNA: TGTGCCAGCGGACCCTGGAAGCTCACAGGGGGCTATGGCTACACCTTC
CDR3: CASGPWKLTGGYGYTF

J: TRBJ2-1
V: TRBV3-1/TRBV3-2
D: -
size: -
DNA: TGTGCCAGCAGCCAAGCTGTACAGGGATTTTATGAGCAGTTCTTC
CDR3: CASSQAVQGFYEQFF

J: TRBJ1-2
V: TRBV6-5
D: TRBD1
size: few
DNA: TGTGCCAGCAGACCGGACAGGGCTAACTATGGCTACACCTTC
CDR3: CASRPDRANYGYTF

J: TRBJ2-1
V: TRBV5-6
D: TRBD1
size: -
DNA: TGTGCCAGCAGGGCCCCGGGACAGGGAGTGGAGCAGTTCTTC
CDR3: CASRAPGQGVEQFF

J: TRBJ1-1
V: TRBV28
D: -
size: -
DNA: TGTGCCAGCAGGCTACGATCAGGGGCCACTGAAGCTTTCTTT
CDR3: CASRLRSGATEAFF

J: TRBJ2-1
V: TRBV11-2
D: -
size: few
DNA: TGTGCCAGCAGGCAGGGATCCTACAATGAGCAGTTCTTC
CDR3: CASRQGSYNEQFF

J: TRBJ2-7
V: TRBV19
D: TRBD1
size: -
DNA: TGTGCCAGTAGTGCGACAGGGCGGGAGCAGTACTTC
CDR3: CASSATGREQYF

J: TRBJ2-7
V: TRBV5-1
D: -
size: once
DNA: TGCGCCAGCAGCTTGGACTCATTTTACGAGCAGTACTTC
CDR3: CASSLDSFYEQYF

J: TRBJ2-1
V: TRBV15
D: -
size: -
DNA: TGTGCCACCAGCAGAGATTCGGCCCGGGGGGCCCACAATGAGCAGTTCTTC
CDR3: CATSRDSARGAHNEQFF

J: TRBJ2-3
V: TRBV9
D: TRBD2
size: few
DNA: TGTGCCAGCAGCGAGGGACTAGTGACAGATACGCAGTATTTT
CDR3: CASSEGLVTDTQYF

J: TRBJ1-6
V: TRBV2
D: -
size: -
DNA: TGTGCCAGCAGTGAAGGGGCAGGGCACAATTCACCCCTCCACTTT
CDR3: CASSEGAGHNSPLHF

J: TRBJ2-3
V: TRBV27
D: TRBD1
size: -
DNA: TGTGCCAGCAGTTTTTCGACAGGGAGAGTCCATACGCAGTATTTT
CDR3: CASSFSTGRVHTQYF

J: TRBJ1-5
V: TRBV30
D: -
size: -
DNA: TGTGCCTGGAGTGCATCTGGCACTAACAATCAGCCCCAGCATTTT
CDR3: CAWSASGTNNQPQHF

J: TRBJ2-4
V: TRBV5-1
D: -
size: -
DNA: TGCGCCAGCAGCCCCCTGGAACGTAGCGCCAAAAACATTCAGTACTTC
CDR3: CASSPLERSAKNIQYF

J: TRBJ2-2
V: TRBV30
D: TRBD1
size: once
DNA: TGTGCCTGGAGTGTCCACAGGGGGCGAAACACCGGGGAGCTGTTTTTT
CDR3: CAWSVHRGRNTGELFF

J: TRBJ1-3
V: TRBV6-6
D: -
size: -
DNA: TGTGCCAGCGGGGCTGGGCTTGCTGGAAACACCATATATTTT
CDR3: CASGAGLAGNTIYF

J: TRBJ2-7
V: TRBV11-3
D: TRBD1
size: -
DNA: TGTGCCAGCAGCTTAGGCGCCAGGGGGATTTTGGACGAGCAGTACTTC
CDR3: CASSLGARGILDEQYF

J: TRBJ2-7
V: TRBV6-1
D: -
size: once
DNA: TGTGCCAGCAGTGTACACCTCGGTGCGGGGGCCTCCTACGAGCAGTACTTC
CDR3: CASSVHLGAGASYEQYF

J: TRBJ1-5
V: TRBV12-3/TRBV12-4
D: -
size: -
DNA: TGTGCCAGCAGTGGAGAGGGTCAGCCCCAGCATTTT
CDR3: CASSGEGQPQHF

J: TRBJ2-7
V: TRBV7-2
D: TRBD2
size: -
DNA: TGTGCCAGCAGCGTGACTAGCGGGGAGTACGAGCAGTACTTC
CDR3: CASSVTSGEYEQYF

J: TRBJ2-2
V: TRBV29-1
D: -
size: -
DNA: TGCAGCGTATCGCGGGCCTCCCCGACCGGGGAGCTGTTTTTT
CDR3: CSVSRASPTGELFF

J: TRBJ2-1
V: TRBV2
D: -
size: -
DNA: TGTGCCAGCAGTGAAAGTGGTTCCGAGGCCACGTTCTACAATGAGCAGTTCTTC
CDR3: CASSESGSEATFYNEQFF

J: TRBJ2-7
V: TRBV9
D: TRBD1
size: -
DNA: TGTGCCAGCAGCGTAGGTGGGACAGGGGTGAACGAGCAGTACTTC
CDR3: CASSVGGTGVNEQYF

J: TRBJ2-1
V: TRBV6-6
D: TRBD1
size: -
DNA: TGTGCCAGCAGTTACCCAGGGGGCCTAAACAATGAGCAGTTCTTC
CDR3: CASSYPGGLNNEQFF

J: TRBJ2-1
V: TRBV11-2
D: TRBD2
size: -
DNA: TGTGCCAGCAGCCCCGCACTAGCGGGGGGGCTCCGCGGGTTCTTC
CDR3: CASSPALAGGLRGFF

J: TRBJ1-5
V: TRBV19
D: TRBD1
size: -
DNA: TGTGCCAGTAGTCTCCGGGACAGGGGAAAGCCCCAGCATTTT
CDR3: CASSLRDRGKPQHF

J: TRBJ1-2
V: TRBV3-1/TRBV3-2
D: -
size: once
DNA: TGTGCCAGCAGCCAAGGTCTTGGCCAGTACACCTTC
CDR3: CASSQGLGQYTF

J: TRBJ2-5
V: TRBV28
D: TRBD1
size: many
DNA: TGTGCCAGCAGTTTCGGGACAGGGTTGGAGACCCAGTACTTC
CDR3: CASSFGTGLETQYF

J: TRBJ2-7
V: TRBV9
D: TRBD1
size: -
DNA: TGTGCCAGCAGTCGACAGGGGCCGTCCTACGAGCAGTACTTC
CDR3: CASSRQGPSYEQYF

J: TRBJ2-7
V: TRBV12-5
D: -
size: -
DNA: TGTGCTAGTTCACAGGGCTTTGGGTACGAGCAGTACTTC
CDR3: CASSQGFGYEQYF

J: TRBJ2-7
V: TRBV27
D: TRBD1
size: -
DNA: TGTGCCAGCAGTTTCCGGGACAGCCTTGCCTACGAGCAGTACTTC
CDR3: CASSFRDSLAYEQYF

J: TRBJ1-2
V: TRBV6-1
D: -
size: few
DNA: TGTGCCAGCAGTGAAGCGCTGCGGGGCTCCTATGGCTACACCTTC
CDR3: CASSEALRGSYGYTF

J: TRBJ2-5
V: TRBV6-1
D: -
size: -
DNA: TGTGCCATTACCCACGGGGTCCAAGAGACCCAGTACTTC
CDR3: CAITHGVQETQYF

J: TRBJ1-4
V: TRBV9
D: -
size: -
DNA: TGTGCCAGCAGCTTAGGATCAAGGGGCCAGAATGAAAAACTGTTTTTT
CDR3: CASSLGSRGQNEKLFF

J: TRBJ2-1
V: TRBV7-2
D: -
size: -
DNA: TGTGCCAGCAGCTTAGACAGGGGAGGCAATGAGCAGTTCTTC
CDR3: CASSLDRGGNEQFF

J: TRBJ1-2
V: TRBV30
D: -
size: few
DNA: TGTGCCTGGAGTGTGGAGGCTAACTATGGCTACACCTTC
CDR3: CAWSVEANYGYTF

J: TRBJ2-3
V: TRBV6-5
D: TRBD2
size: -
DNA: TGTGCCAGCACTTCCGGGGGGGCTACAGATACGCAGTATTTT
CDR3: CASTSGGATDTQYF

J: TRBJ2-1
V: TRBV5-1
D: TRBD2
size: -
DNA: TGCGCCAGCAGATTTAGTAGCGGGGAGTACAATGAGCAGTTCTTC
CDR3: CASRFSSGEYNEQFF